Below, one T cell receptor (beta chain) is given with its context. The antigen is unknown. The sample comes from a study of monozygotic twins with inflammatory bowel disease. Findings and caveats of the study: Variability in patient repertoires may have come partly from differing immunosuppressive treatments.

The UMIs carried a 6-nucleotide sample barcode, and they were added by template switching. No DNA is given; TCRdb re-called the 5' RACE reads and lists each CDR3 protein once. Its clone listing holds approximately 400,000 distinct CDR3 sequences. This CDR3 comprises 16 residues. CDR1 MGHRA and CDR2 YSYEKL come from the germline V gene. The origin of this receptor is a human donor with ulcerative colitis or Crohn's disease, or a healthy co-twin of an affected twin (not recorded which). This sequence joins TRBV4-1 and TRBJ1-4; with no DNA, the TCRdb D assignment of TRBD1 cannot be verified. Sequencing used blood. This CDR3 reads CASSQDHGGRDEKLFF.